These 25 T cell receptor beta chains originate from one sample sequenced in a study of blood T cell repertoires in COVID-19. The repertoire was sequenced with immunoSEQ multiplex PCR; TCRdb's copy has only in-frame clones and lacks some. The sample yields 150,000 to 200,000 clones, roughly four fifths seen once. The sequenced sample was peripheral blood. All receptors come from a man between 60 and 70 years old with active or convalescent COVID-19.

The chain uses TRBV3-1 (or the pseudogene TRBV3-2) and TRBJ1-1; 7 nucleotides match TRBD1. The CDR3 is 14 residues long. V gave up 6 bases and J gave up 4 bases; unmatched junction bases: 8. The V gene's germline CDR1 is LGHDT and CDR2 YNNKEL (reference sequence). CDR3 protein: CASSLTGASTEAFF. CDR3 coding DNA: TGTGCCAGCAGTCTAACAGGGGCGTCCACTGAAGCTTTCTTT.

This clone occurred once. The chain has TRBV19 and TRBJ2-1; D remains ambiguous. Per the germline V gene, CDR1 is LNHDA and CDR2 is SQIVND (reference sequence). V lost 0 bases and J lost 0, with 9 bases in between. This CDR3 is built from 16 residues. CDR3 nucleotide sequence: TGTGCCAGTAGTATAGAGGTACTCCTCTCCTACAATGAGCAGTTCTTC. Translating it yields CASSIEVLLSYNEQFF.

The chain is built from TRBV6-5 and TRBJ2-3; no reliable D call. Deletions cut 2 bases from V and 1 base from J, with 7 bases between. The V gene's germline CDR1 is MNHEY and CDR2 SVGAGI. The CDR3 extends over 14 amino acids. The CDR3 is CASSYGAGTDTQYF. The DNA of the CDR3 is TGTGCCAGCAGTTACGGAGCAGGCACAGATACGCAGTATTTT.

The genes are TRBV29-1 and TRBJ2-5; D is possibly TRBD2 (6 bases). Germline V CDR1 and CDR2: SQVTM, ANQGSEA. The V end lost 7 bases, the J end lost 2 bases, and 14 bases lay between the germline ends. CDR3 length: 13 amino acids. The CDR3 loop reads CSGRGAGQETQYF. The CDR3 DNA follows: TGCAGCGGGCGCGGGGCTGGGCAAGAGACCCAGTACTTC.

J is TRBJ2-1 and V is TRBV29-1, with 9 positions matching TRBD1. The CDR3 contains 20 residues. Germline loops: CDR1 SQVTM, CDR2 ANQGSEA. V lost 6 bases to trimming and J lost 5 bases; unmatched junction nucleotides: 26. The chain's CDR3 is CSVNPPGQGFWPSGDNEQFF. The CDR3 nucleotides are TGCAGCGTGAACCCCCCGGGACAGGGTTTTTGGCCTAGCGGCGACAATGAGCAGTTCTTC.

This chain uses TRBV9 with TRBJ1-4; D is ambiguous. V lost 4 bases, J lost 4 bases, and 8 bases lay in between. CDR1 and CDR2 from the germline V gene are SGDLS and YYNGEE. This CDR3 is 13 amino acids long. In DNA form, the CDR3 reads TGTGCCAGCAGCCCGCGGGATAATGAAAAACTGTTTTTT. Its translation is CASSPRDNEKLFF.

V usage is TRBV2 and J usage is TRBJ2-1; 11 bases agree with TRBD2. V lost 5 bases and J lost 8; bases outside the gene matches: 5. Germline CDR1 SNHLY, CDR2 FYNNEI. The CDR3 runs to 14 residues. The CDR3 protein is CASSFSGGADEQFF. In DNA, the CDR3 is TGTGCCAGCAGTTTTAGCGGGGGGGCTGATGAGCAGTTCTTC.

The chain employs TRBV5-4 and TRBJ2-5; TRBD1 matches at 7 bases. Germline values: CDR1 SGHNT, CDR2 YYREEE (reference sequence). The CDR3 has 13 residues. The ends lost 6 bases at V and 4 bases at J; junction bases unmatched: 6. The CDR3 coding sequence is TGTGCCAGCACACCGACAGGGACAGAGACCCAGTACTTC. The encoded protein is CASTPTGTETQYF. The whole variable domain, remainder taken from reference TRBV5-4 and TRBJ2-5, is ETGVTQSPTHLIKTRGQQVTLRCSSQSGHNTVSWYQQALGQGPQFIFQYYREEENGRGNFPPRFSGLQFPNYSSELNVNALELDDSALYLCASTPTGTETQYFGPGTRLLVL.

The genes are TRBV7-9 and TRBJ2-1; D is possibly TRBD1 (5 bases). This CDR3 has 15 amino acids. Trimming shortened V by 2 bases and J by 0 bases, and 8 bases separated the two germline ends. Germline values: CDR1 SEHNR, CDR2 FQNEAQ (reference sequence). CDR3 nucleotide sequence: TGTGCCAGCAGCTTAAGACAGAGCTCCTACAATGAGCAGTTCTTC. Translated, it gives CASSLRQSSYNEQFF.

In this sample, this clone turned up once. This CDR3 is CASSSGTGASPLHF. The CDR3, as DNA: TGTGCCAGCAGTTCAGGGACAGGGGCTTCACCCCTCCACTTT. The gene calls are TRBV27 and TRBJ1-6; 10 positions agree with TRBD1. CDR3 size: 14 residues. Germline V gene lookup returns CDR1 MNHEY and CDR2 SMNVEV (reference sequence). J lost 9 bases, V lost 4 bases, and 3 bases had no gene match.

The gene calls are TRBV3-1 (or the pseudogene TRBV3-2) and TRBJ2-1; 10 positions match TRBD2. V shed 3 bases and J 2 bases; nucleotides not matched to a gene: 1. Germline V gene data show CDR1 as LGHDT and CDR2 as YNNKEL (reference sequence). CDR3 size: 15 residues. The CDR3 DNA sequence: TGTGCCAGCAGCCACCTAGCGGGAGCCTACAATGAGCAGTTCTTC. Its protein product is CASSHLAGAYNEQFF.

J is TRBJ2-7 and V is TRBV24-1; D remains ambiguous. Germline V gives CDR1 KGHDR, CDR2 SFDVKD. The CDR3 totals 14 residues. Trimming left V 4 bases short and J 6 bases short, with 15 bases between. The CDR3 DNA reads TGTGCCACCAGTGACCCTCTTACTGGTTCCGAGCAGTACTTC. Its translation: CATSDPLTGSEQYF.

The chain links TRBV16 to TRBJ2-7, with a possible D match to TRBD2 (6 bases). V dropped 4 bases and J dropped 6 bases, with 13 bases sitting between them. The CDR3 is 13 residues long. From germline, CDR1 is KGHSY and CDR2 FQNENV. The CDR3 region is CASSRLNGGEQYF. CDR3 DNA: TGTGCCAGCAGCCGCCTGAACGGGGGCGAGCAGTACTTC.

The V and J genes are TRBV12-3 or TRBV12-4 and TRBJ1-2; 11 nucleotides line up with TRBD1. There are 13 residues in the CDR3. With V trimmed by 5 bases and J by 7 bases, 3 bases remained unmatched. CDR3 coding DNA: TGTGCCAGCAGTCGGACAGGGGGCAGTGGCTACACCTTC. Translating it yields CASSRTGGSGYTF.

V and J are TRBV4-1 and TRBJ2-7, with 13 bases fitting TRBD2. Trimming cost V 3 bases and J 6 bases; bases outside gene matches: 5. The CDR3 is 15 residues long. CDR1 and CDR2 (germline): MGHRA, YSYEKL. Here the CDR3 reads CASSQTGLAGSEQYF. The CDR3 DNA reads TGCGCCAGCAGCCAGACGGGACTAGCGGGATCCGAGCAGTACTTC.

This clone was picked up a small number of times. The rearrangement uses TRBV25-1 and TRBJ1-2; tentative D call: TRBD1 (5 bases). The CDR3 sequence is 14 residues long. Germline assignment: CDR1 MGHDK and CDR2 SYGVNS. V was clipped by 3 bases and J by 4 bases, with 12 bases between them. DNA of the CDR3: TGTGCCAGCAGTGACGTCGGGACTCTCTATGGCTACACCTTC. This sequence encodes CASSDVGTLYGYTF.

The CDR3 spells CASSSGGSTEAFF. Written as DNA, the CDR3 is TGTGCCAGCAGTTCGGGGGGGTCCACTGAAGCTTTCTTT. The gene calls are TRBV12-3 or TRBV12-4 and TRBJ1-1; D possibly corresponds to TRBD1 (5 bases). V was clipped by 4 bases and J by 4 bases, with 10 bases between them. This CDR3 region has 13 residues.

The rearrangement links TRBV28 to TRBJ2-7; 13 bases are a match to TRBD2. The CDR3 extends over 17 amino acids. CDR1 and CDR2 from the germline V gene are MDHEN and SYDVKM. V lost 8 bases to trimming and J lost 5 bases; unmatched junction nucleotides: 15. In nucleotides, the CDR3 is TGTGCCAGCGTCCCGGGACAGGTTGGACTAGCGGGAGACGAGCAGTACTTC. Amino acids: CASVPGQVGLAGDEQYF.

CDR3 coding DNA: TGTGCCAGTAGTATTAACGGAGGATACGAGCAGTACTTC. Translated, it gives CASSINGGYEQYF. The V call is TRBV19, the J call TRBJ2-7; TRBD2 is a possible D gene (5 bases). CDR1 and CDR2 (germline): LNHDA, SQIVND (reference sequence). The length of the CDR3 is 13 residues. The V end lost 3 bases, the J end lost 4 bases, and 10 bases lay between the germline ends.

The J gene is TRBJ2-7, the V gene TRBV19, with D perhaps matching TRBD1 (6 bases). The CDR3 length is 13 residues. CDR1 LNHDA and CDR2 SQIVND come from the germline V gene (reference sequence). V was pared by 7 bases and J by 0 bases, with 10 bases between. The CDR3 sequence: CASTSDSSYEQYF. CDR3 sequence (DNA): TGTGCCAGTACCTCGGACAGCTCCTACGAGCAGTACTTC.

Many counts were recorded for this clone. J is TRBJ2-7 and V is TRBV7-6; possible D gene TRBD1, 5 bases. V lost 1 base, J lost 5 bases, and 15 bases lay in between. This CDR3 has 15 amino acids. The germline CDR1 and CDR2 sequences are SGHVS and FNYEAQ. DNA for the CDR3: TGTGCCAGCAGCTTAGGTCCTCAGGGTTTCGACGAGCAGTACTTC. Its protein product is CASSLGPQGFDEQYF.

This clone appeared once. CDR3 loop: CASSEGQLNTEAFF. The CDR3 coding sequence is TGTGCCAGCAGCGAAGGGCAACTGAACACTGAAGCTTTCTTT. The J gene is TRBJ1-1, the V gene TRBV3-1 (or the pseudogene TRBV3-2), with D uncertain. CDR1 LGHDT and CDR2 YNNKEL come from the germline V gene (reference sequence). This CDR3 comprises 14 residues. V dropped 5 bases and J dropped 0 bases, with 10 bases sitting between them.

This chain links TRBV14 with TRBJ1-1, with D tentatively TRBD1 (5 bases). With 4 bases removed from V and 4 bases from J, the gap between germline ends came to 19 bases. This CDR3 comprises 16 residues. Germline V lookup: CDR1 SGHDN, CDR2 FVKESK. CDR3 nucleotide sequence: TGTGCCAGCAGCCGTGAGGAGGCGTTCGGGGGCACTGAAGCTTTCTTT. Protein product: CASSREEAFGGTEAFF.

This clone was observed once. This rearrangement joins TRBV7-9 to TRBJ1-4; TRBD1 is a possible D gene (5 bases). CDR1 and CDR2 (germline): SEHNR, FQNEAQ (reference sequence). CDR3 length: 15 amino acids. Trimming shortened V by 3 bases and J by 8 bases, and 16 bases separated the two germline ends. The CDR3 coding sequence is TGTGCCAGCAGCTTTACAGGATGGATAGGGGAAAAACTGTTTTTT. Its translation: CASSFTGWIGEKLFF.

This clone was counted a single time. As DNA, the CDR3 is TGCAGCGTTGATCGAGACAGGGCTCGCTATGGCTACACCTTC. It codes for CSVDRDRARYGYTF. This rearrangement joins TRBV29-1 to TRBJ1-2; 7 bases map to TRBD1. The junction had 8 bases not matched to a gene; V was cut back by 3 bases and J by 4 bases. The CDR3 covers 14 residues. From germline, CDR1 is SQVTM and CDR2 ANQGSEA.